Listed here are 21 T cell receptor beta chains from one sample, sequenced in a study of glioma-infiltrating T cells. Amplification of TCR alpha and beta CDR3 regions from RNA used iRepertoire nested multiplex PCR. TCRdb re-derived calls from the multiplex PCR reads in MiXCR, one entry per CDR3 protein. The table includes 150,000 to 200,000 distinct CDR3 sequences, under 55% detected once. Sample: glioma tissue, nonneoplastic brain tissue, or PBMCs (not recorded which). Source of these receptors: a human donor with low-grade glioma or glioblastoma, undergoing nonglioma brain surgery, or in good health (not recorded which).

The chain links TRBV6-2 or TRBV6-3 to TRBJ1-5; TRBD1 aligns across 7 bases. CDR3 length: 14 residues. The J segment lost 10 bases and the V segment lost 7 bases, leaving 13 bases of the junction unmatched. Germline CDR1 reads MNHEY; CDR2 reads SVGEGT. The CDR3 region is CASTTDRVRRPQHF. The CDR3 DNA reads TGTGCCAGCACTACCGACAGGGTCAGGCGCCCCCAGCATTTT.

The chain recombines TRBV24-1 with TRBJ2-3; the match to TRBD2 covers 9 bases. The V gene end was trimmed by 4 bases and the J gene end by 4 bases; junction bases not matched to a gene: 17. The germline gives CDR1 KGHDR, CDR2 SFDVKD. The CDR3 sequence is 19 residues long. CDR3 bases: TGTGCCACCAGTGACCTCCGGAACTCGGCGGGAGGGGGCCCAGATACGCAGTATTTT. Translation gives CATSDLRNSAGGGPDTQYF.

This clonotype was observed a few times. The V call is TRBV7-8, the J call TRBJ1-5, with D tentatively TRBD1 (5 bases). Trimming took 4 bases from V and 2 from J, leaving 12 bases between them. The CDR3 sequence is 15 residues long. Germline V lookup: CDR1 SGHVS, CDR2 FQNEAQ. The CDR3 here is CASSSLGGGNQPQHF. Here the CDR3 DNA reads TGTGCCAGCAGCTCCCTTGGGGGGGGCAATCAGCCCCAGCATTTT.

Concerning this clonotype: Possible read error: a much larger clone is one base away. The chain has TRBV24-1 and TRBJ1-2; no firm D call. This CDR3 has 14 residues. Trimming left V 5 bases short and J 3 bases short, with 12 bases between. The germline V gene has CDR1 KGHDR and CDR2 SFDVKD. The CDR3 DNA reads as TGTGCCACCAGTGTTCCCCGGAGACACTATGGCTACACCTTC. This encodes CATSVPRRHYGYTF.

The chain joins TRBV6-2 or TRBV6-3 to TRBJ2-1; 10 nucleotides align to TRBD1. The V gene's germline CDR1 is MNHEY and CDR2 SVGEGT. The CDR3 runs 14 residues. The V segment lost 10 bases and the J segment 5 bases; nucleotides outside the gene matches: 8. CDR3 residues: CATSTGGIHNEQFF. CDR3 bases: TGTGCCACCTCGACAGGGGGCATACACAATGAGCAGTTCTTC.

This clonotype was observed a handful of times. V is TRBV7-9 and J is TRBJ2-1; TRBD2 matches 11 bases. CDR3 size: 14 residues. The junction had 10 bases not matched to a gene; V was cut back by 8 bases and J by 10 bases. Germline CDR1 and CDR2: SEHNR and FQNEAQ (reference sequence). CDR3 in amino acids: CASLLAGEGKEQFF. DNA for the CDR3: TGTGCCAGCCTACTAGCGGGAGAGGGAAAGGAGCAGTTCTTC.

The sample holds many counts of this clonotype. The chain is built from TRBV6-1 and TRBJ2-5; no clear D. This CDR3 region has 14 residues. CDR1 MNHNS and CDR2 SASEGT come from the germline V gene. The V and J ends lost 5 bases and 3 bases respectively, with 13 bases between them. CDR3 residues: CASSTSRVKETQYF. CDR3 coding DNA: TGTGCCAGCAGTACGTCTCGAGTCAAAGAGACCCAGTACTTC.

This sequence joins TRBV7-9 and TRBJ2-3, with D possibly being TRBD1 or TRBD2 (6 bases each). Deletions cut 5 bases from V and 3 bases from J, with 15 bases between. The germline V gene has CDR1 SEHNR and CDR2 FQNEAQ (reference sequence). CDR3 length equals 15 residues. The chain's CDR3 is CASSPDRGETDTQYF. CDR3 bases: TGTGCCAGCAGCCCCGATAGGGGGGAAACAGATACGCAGTATTTT.

There are many counts of this clonotype. The V gene is TRBV7-9, the J gene TRBJ1-6; maybe TRBD1 (6 bases). Germline CDR1 and CDR2: SEHNR and FQNEAQ (reference sequence). The V gene lost 1 base and the J gene lost 7 bases, with 8 bases spanning the gap. CDR3 length: 14 amino acids. CDR3 nucleotides: TGTGCCAGCAGCTTAGGGGGGCTGAATTCACCCCTCCACTTT. This codes for CASSLGGLNSPLHF.

The sample holds many counts of this clonotype. The rearrangement joins TRBV28 to TRBJ2-7, with 7 bases fitting TRBD2. The CDR3 length is 13 residues. Germline V gives CDR1 MDHEN, CDR2 SYDVKM. V lost 10 bases to trimming and J lost 0 bases; unmatched junction nucleotides: 6. DNA of the CDR3: TGTGCCATCACCGGGACTACCTCCTACGAGCAGTACTTC. This translates into CAITGTTSYEQYF.

This clonotype was seen repeatedly, ten times or more. The chain combines TRBV20-1 with TRBJ2-7; 7 nucleotides match TRBD1. CDR3 length equals 13 residues. Unmatched junction bases numbered 5, after V lost 1 base and J lost 5 bases. Germline V gives CDR1 DFQATT, CDR2 SNEGSKA (reference sequence). This chain's CDR3 is CSARVDRLNEQYF. DNA for the CDR3: TGCAGTGCTAGAGTGGACAGGCTTAACGAGCAGTACTTC.

The rearrangement uses TRBV12-3 or TRBV12-4 and TRBJ1-1; D is undetermined. There are 12 residues in the CDR3. V was shortened by 6 bases and J by 2 bases, with 7 bases between the two germline ends. The CDR3 coding sequence is TGTGCCAGCAGAATGGTAAACACTGAAGCTTTCTTT. Protein sequence: CASRMVNTEAFF.

As for this clonotype: A much more abundant neighbour one base away suggests this may be a read error. The rearrangement links TRBV6-1 to TRBJ2-7; D is undetermined. The V and J ends lost 1 base and 5 bases respectively, with 9 bases between them. This CDR3 is built from 13 residues. Looked up from germline, CDR1 is MNHNS and CDR2 is SASEGT. In DNA, the CDR3 is TGTGCCAGCAGTGAAGAGGGCCCCCACGAGCAGTACTTC. It specifies CASSEEGPHEQYF.

This chain links TRBV5-1 with TRBJ2-5; the D is unclear. There are 13 residues in the CDR3. Germline V CDR1 and CDR2: SGHRS, YFSETQ. The V and J ends lost 5 bases and 1 base respectively, with 9 bases between them. CDR3 in DNA: TGCGCCAGCAGTGTGGCTGGCCAAGAGACCCAGTACTTC. It specifies CASSVAGQETQYF.

This clonotype was counted many times. The chain is built from TRBV6-1 and TRBJ1-2; D remains ambiguous. V gave up 1 base and J gave up 5 bases, with 14 bases separating them. The CDR3 totals 15 residues. Germline CDR1 and CDR2: MNHNS and SASEGT. In DNA form, the CDR3 reads TGTGCCAGCAGTGAAGTACCGACTGGAGGGTATGGCTACACCTTC. Its protein product is CASSEVPTGGYGYTF.

The V and J genes are TRBV6-6 and TRBJ2-1; 9 positions match TRBD2. The germline V gene encodes CDR1 MNHNY and CDR2 SVGAGI (reference sequence). The CDR3 runs to 15 residues. Germline trimming cut 5 bases from V and 8 bases from J; bases unmatched to any gene: 10. The CDR3 bases are TGTGCCAGCAGTGAGCTAGGGACTAGCATGGATGAGCAGTTCTTC. Translating gives CASSELGTSMDEQFF.

About this clonotype: This may arise from a read error, as a much more abundant clone is one base away. The chain employs TRBV20-1 and TRBJ1-4; no definite D call. The CDR3 consists of 15 residues. Germline values: CDR1 DFQATT, CDR2 SNEGSKA (reference sequence). The CDR3 spells CSARTATNYNEELFF. The CDR3 nucleotides are TGCAGTGCTAGGACTGCCACCAATTATAATGAAGAACTGTTTTTT.

This clonotype was seen many times. V and J are TRBV24-1 and TRBJ2-3; 9 bases align to TRBD2. J lost 0 bases, V lost 1 base, and 1 base had no gene match. The CDR3 spans 16 residues. Germline V gives CDR1 KGHDR, CDR2 SFDVKD. DNA for the CDR3: TGTGCCACCAGTGATTTTACTAGCGGGAGCACAGATACGCAGTATTTT. It specifies CATSDFTSGSTDTQYF.

The chain has TRBV30 and TRBJ2-2; a weak D match, TRBD2 (7 bases). Germline V gives CDR1 GTSNPN, CDR2 SVGIG (reference sequence). This CDR3 spans 16 amino acids. V was shortened by 3 bases and J by 9 bases, with 23 bases between the two germline ends. In DNA, the CDR3 is TGTGCCTGGAGCGCGGAAAGGGGGGGAGTTACCTGGGAGCTGTTTTTT. Its protein is CAWSAERGGVTWELFF.

This chain links TRBV7-9 with TRBJ2-1; tentative D call: TRBD2 (6 bases). The CDR3 consists of 15 residues. Germline CDR1 is SEHNR and CDR2 is FQNEAQ (reference sequence). Between the trimmed V and J ends, which lost 1 base and 2 bases, there was a span of 9 bases. CDR3 DNA sequence: TGTGCCAGCAGCTTAGATAGCGGAACCTACAATGAGCAGTTCTTC. It yields the protein CASSLDSGTYNEQFF.

Worth noting for this clonotype: Possible read error: a much larger clone is one base away. The V call is TRBV20-1, the J call TRBJ2-1; D might be TRBD1 (6 bases). This CDR3 spans 13 amino acids. CDR1 DFQATT and CDR2 SNEGSKA come from the germline V gene (reference sequence). In nucleotides, the CDR3 is TGCAGTGCTTCACGGGACAATTTTTACGAGCAGTTATTC. As protein: CSASRDNFYEQLF.